The 28 T cell receptor beta chains below all came from one sample that was sequenced in a study of blood T cells in healthy people across ages. A second roughly 6 to 12 cycle PCR used barcoded and J-beta primers. One entry per CDR3 protein, called by TCRdb with MiXCR from the 5' RACE reads. The repertoire holds some 1 million distinct CDR3 sequences, with over 35% as singletons. Sequencing input: blood. The receptors stem from a woman aged 55-69 years in good health.

The J gene is TRBJ2-2, the V gene TRBV9; TRBD1 is a possible D gene (6 bases). CDR3 length: 13 residues. V lost 4 bases and J lost 7, with 11 bases in between. Per germline, CDR1 SGDLS and CDR2 YYNGEE. The CDR3 DNA reads TGTGCCAGCAGCTCTCGAGGGGGCGGGGAGCTGTTTTTT. Protein product: CASSSRGGGELFF.

In the case of this clonotype: One junction end disagrees with the germline gene, perhaps due to a read error. This chain uses TRBV27 with TRBJ2-1; weak D call: TRBD2 (6 bases). The length of the CDR3 is 15 residues. Germline V gives CDR1 MNHEY, CDR2 SMNVEV (reference sequence). CDR3 amino acids: CASSLEGDSFNEQFF. The CDR3 region has the DNA TGTGCCAGCAGTTTGGAAGGGGACTCCTTCAATGAGCAGTTCTTC.

This chain connects TRBV9 to TRBJ2-7; D is tentatively TRBD1 or TRBD2 (6 bases each). Deletions cut 3 bases from V and 3 bases from J, with 16 bases between. Germline V gene lookup returns CDR1 SGDLS and CDR2 YYNGEE. This CDR3 has 15 residues. Here the CDR3 DNA reads TGTGCCAGCAGCGCCGGGGGCGGGATCGTCTACGAGCAGTACTTC. Protein product: CASSAGGGIVYEQYF.

This clonotype turned up a few times. V usage is TRBV5-1 and J usage is TRBJ2-5, with TRBD2 matching over 7 bases. The end of the DNA fits TRBJ2-7 better, so the J call may be wrong. Germline V lookup: CDR1 SGHRS, CDR2 YFSETQ. The length of the CDR3 is 14 residues. The CDR3 DNA reads as TGCGCCAGCAGCTTCGGGGGGACCAACTACGAGCAGTACTTC. Its translation is CASSFGGTNYEQYF.

This chain joins TRBV6-2 or TRBV6-3 and TRBJ2-7; 8 bases map to TRBD2. Germline trimming cut 2 bases from V and 2 bases from J; bases unmatched to any gene: 5. Germline assignment: CDR1 MNHEY and CDR2 SVGEGT. The CDR3 runs to 15 residues. CDR3 region: CASSYLSGETYEQYF. Here the CDR3 DNA reads TGTGCCAGCAGTTACCTTAGCGGGGAGACCTACGAGCAGTACTTC.

This chain links TRBV3-1 with TRBJ1-6; D is perhaps TRBD1 (5 bases). Germline V gene data show CDR1 as LGHDT and CDR2 as YNNKEL (reference sequence). The length of the CDR3 is 12 residues. V lost 5 bases and J lost 14, with 13 bases in between. CDR3 nucleotide sequence: TGTGCCAGCAGCAGGGACCTAACAACCCTCCACTTT. Translating gives CASSRDLTTLHF.

This sequence joins TRBV13 and TRBJ2-7; the D gene is possibly TRBD2 (6 bases). The CDR3 covers 14 residues. Trimming stripped 5 bases from V and 7 bases from J, with 18 bases between. Germline values: CDR1 PRHDT, CDR2 FYEKMQ (reference sequence). CDR3 region: CASSPAVGSREQYF. The CDR3 region has the DNA TGTGCCAGCAGCCCTGCGGTCGGGAGCAGGGAGCAGTACTTC.

This clonotype came up a few times. The V and J genes are TRBV12-3 or TRBV12-4 and TRBJ2-4; 7 bases agree with TRBD2. Unmatched junction bases numbered 11, after V lost 6 bases and J lost 0 bases. This CDR3 comprises 17 residues. The CDR3 sequence: CASSIARGDLAKNIQYF. CDR3 coding DNA: TGTGCCAGCAGCATTGCCCGGGGGGACCTAGCCAAAAACATTCAGTACTTC.

The rearrangement joins TRBV6-5 to TRBJ1-2; 7 nucleotides align to TRBD1. Trimming took 2 bases from V and 7 from J; bases not matched to a gene: 4. The CDR3 loop spans 13 amino acids. Germline CDR1 reads MNHEY; CDR2 reads SVGAGI. The CDR3 bases are TGTGCCAGCAGTTACAGAGGGGGCCGTGGCTACACCTTC. Translation: CASSYRGGRGYTF.

J is TRBJ2-7 and V is TRBV9; TRBD2 agrees at 8 bases. The J segment lost 6 bases and the V segment lost 0 bases, leaving 2 bases of the junction unmatched. The CDR3 is made up of 13 amino acids. Germline-derived CDR1 and CDR2 are SGDLS and YYNGEE. The CDR3 DNA follows: TGTGCCAGCAGCGTAGAACTAGCGGCCGAGCAGTACTTC. Its protein is CASSVELAAEQYF.

The rearrangement joins TRBV2 to TRBJ2-5; 10 bases match TRBD2. Judging by the DNA end, TRBJ2-7 fits better; the J call may be wrong. Germline CDR1 and CDR2: SNHLY and FYNNEI. The CDR3 covers 15 residues. CDR3 loop: CASSERLAGDYEQYF. The CDR3 nucleotides read TGTGCCAGCAGTGAAAGGCTAGCGGGAGACTACGAGCAGTACTTC.

A few counts support this clonotype. This chain connects TRBV20-1 to TRBJ2-3; D perhaps matches TRBD1 (5 bases). The V gene's germline CDR1 is DFQATT and CDR2 SNEGSKA (reference sequence). The length of the CDR3 is 16 residues. V gave up 5 bases and J gave up 2 bases, with 20 bases separating them. CDR3 loop: CSASQLSPQDTDTQYF. The CDR3 region has the DNA TGCAGTGCTTCCCAACTGAGCCCACAGGACACAGATACGCAGTATTTT.

This chain uses TRBV29-1 with TRBJ2-1, with D possibly matching TRBD2 (7 bases). V gave up 4 bases and J gave up 9 bases, with 28 bases separating them. The CDR3 is 17 amino acids. Germline V gene sequence: CDR1 SQVTM, CDR2 ANQGSEA. Here the CDR3 DNA reads TGCAGCGTTGTAGAGACTAGCTGGAGGGCCAGGGGTGGTGAGCAGTTCTTC. It translates to CSVVETSWRARGGEQFF.

This clonotype was observed a few times. The chain is built from TRBV14 and TRBJ2-3; 11 nucleotides align to TRBD1. The length of the CDR3 is 18 residues. CDR1 and CDR2 (germline): SGHDN, FVKESK. V lost 3 bases to trimming and J lost 0 bases; unmatched junction nucleotides: 8. The CDR3 DNA reads as TGTGCCAGCAGCCACTACCGGACAGGGGGCCGAAGCACAGATACGCAGTATTTT. This gives the protein CASSHYRTGGRSTDTQYF. The entire variable domain, with the rest obtained from reference TRBV14 and TRBJ2-3, is as follows: EAGVTQFPSHSVIEKGQTVTLRCDPISGHDNLYWYRRVMGKEIKFLLHFVKESKQDESGMPNNRFLAERTGGTYSTLKVQPAELEDSGVYFCASSHYRTGGRSTDTQYFGPGTRLTVL.

This clonotype was detected many times. The J gene is TRBJ2-5, the V gene TRBV29-1; D gene ambiguous. The CDR3 runs 13 residues. Germline CDR1 and CDR2: SQVTM and ANQGSEA. V was pared by 6 bases and J by 0 bases, with 11 bases between. The CDR3 nucleotides are TGCAGCGTCCTGACATCCGACCAAGAGACCCAGTACTTC. This codes for CSVLTSDQETQYF.

CDR3 DNA: TGCAGTGCTAGTTGGGCAGGGCGAAATGAGCAGTTCTTC. Residues: CSASWAGRNEQFF. The rearrangement links TRBV20-1 to TRBJ2-1; TRBD1 is a possible D gene (5 bases). The CDR3 is 13 residues long. Per the germline V gene, CDR1 is DFQATT and CDR2 is SNEGSKA (reference sequence). Trimming left V 3 bases short and J 7 bases short, with 13 bases between.

The chain links TRBV6-5 to TRBJ2-1, with D unclear. V lost 7 bases and J lost 10, with 23 bases in between. This CDR3 has 15 residues. Germline CDR1 is MNHEY and CDR2 is SVGAGI. This CDR3 is CASNNGLTAPKEQFF. CDR3 DNA: TGTGCCAGCAATAACGGCCTCACCGCCCCCAAGGAGCAGTTCTTC.

The chain is built from TRBV24-1 and TRBJ2-1; 13 bases align to TRBD2. With 5 bases clipped from V and 1 base from J, the junction kept 10 bases outside the gene matches. There are 19 residues in the CDR3. Per the germline V gene, CDR1 is KGHDR and CDR2 is SFDVKD. The CDR3 DNA follows: TGTGCCACCAGTGCCTCCGGGACTAGCGGGAAAGGGTCCTACAATGAGCAGTTCTTC. Its translation is CATSASGTSGKGSYNEQFF.

The chain combines TRBV6-5 with TRBJ2-5; possible D gene TRBD1, 6 bases. The assigned J gene may be wrong: the sequence end matches TRBJ2-7 better. The CDR3 has 15 amino acids. Germline values: CDR1 MNHEY, CDR2 SVGAGI. This CDR3 is CASSYADRGAYEQYF. The CDR3 DNA follows: TGTGCCAGCAGTTACGCGGACAGAGGGGCCTACGAGCAGTACTTC.

This chain links TRBV12-3 or TRBV12-4 with TRBJ2-4, with 10 bases fitting TRBD2. The J call may be wrong; the DNA end is better matched by TRBJ2-5. This CDR3 is 15 amino acids long. The CDR3 spells CASSPGTSVRETQYF. The CDR3 bases are TGTGCCAGCAGTCCGGGGACTAGCGTTCGGGAGACCCAGTACTTC.

This clonotype occurred a few times. CDR3 sequence: CASSLGAETQYF. In nucleotides, the CDR3 is TGTGCCAGCAGCTTGGGGGCCGAGACCCAGTACTTC. The chain employs TRBV5-5 and TRBJ2-5, with D unclear. Germline V gene sequence: CDR1 SGHKS, CDR2 YYEKEE (reference sequence). This CDR3 has 12 amino acids. V gave up 0 bases and J gave up 5 bases, with 5 bases separating them.

This clonotype has a handful of counts. The V call is TRBV29-1, the J call TRBJ2-7, with 9 bases identical to TRBD1. After removal of 5 bases from V and 0 bases from J, the junction contained 2 bases not matched to a gene. Germline V gene lookup returns CDR1 SQVTM and CDR2 ANQGSEA. The CDR3 is 13 amino acids. As DNA, the CDR3 is TGCAGCGTTACAGGGGGCGTCTCCTACGAGCAGTACTTC. Translation gives CSVTGGVSYEQYF.

This clonotype was observed many times. This sequence joins TRBV11-1 and TRBJ2-7; a weak D match, TRBD2 (7 bases). V dropped 7 bases and J dropped 0 bases, with 13 bases sitting between them. This CDR3 is built from 14 residues. CDR1 is SGHAT, CDR2 FQDESV, per germline (reference sequence). CDR3: CASTGGRNSYEQYF. CDR3 in DNA: TGTGCCAGCACGGGGGGCAGGAACTCCTACGAGCAGTACTTC.

The chain couples TRBV6-5 to TRBJ2-3; 8 bases align to TRBD1. CDR3 size: 13 residues. Germline CDR1 reads MNHEY; CDR2 reads SVGAGI. Unmatched junction bases numbered 5, after V lost 7 bases and J lost 5 bases. DNA for the CDR3: TGTGCCAGCACTAATGGACAGGGAGATACGCAGTATTTT. Translation gives CASTNGQGDTQYF.

This rearrangement joins TRBV6-6 to TRBJ1-5; D may be TRBD1 (5 bases). V was cut by 6 bases and J by 7 bases, with 16 bases left in between. The CDR3 consists of 14 residues. CDR1 and CDR2 from the germline V gene are MNHNY and SVGAGI (reference sequence). CDR3: CASSLLEGNQPQHF. CDR3 in DNA: TGTGCCAGCAGCCTGCTTGAGGGGAACCAGCCCCAGCATTTT.

V gene TRBV27 combines with J gene TRBJ2-3; 7 nucleotides match TRBD2. CDR3 length: 14 amino acids. V dropped 3 bases and J dropped 1; count of bases not matched to a gene: 1. Looked up from germline, CDR1 is MNHEY and CDR2 is SMNVEV (reference sequence). The DNA for the CDR3 is TGTGCCAGCAGTTTCCGGGAGGGCACAGATACGCAGTATTTT. It yields the protein CASSFREGTDTQYF.

This clonotype has more than one count but fewer than ten. V is TRBV6-2 or TRBV6-3 and J is TRBJ1-2; 9 bases align to TRBD1. The junction had 5 bases not matched to a gene; V was cut back by 6 bases and J by 6 bases. This CDR3 region has 13 residues. Germline lookup yields CDR1 MNHEY and CDR2 SVGEGT. The CDR3 DNA reads as TGTGCCAGCAGGCCACAGGGGGCGGATGGCTACACCTTC. Its protein is CASRPQGADGYTF.

J is TRBJ2-3 and V is TRBV20-1; D perhaps matches TRBD2 (6 bases). CDR1 is DFQATT, CDR2 SNEGSKA, per germline (reference sequence). V gave up 5 bases and J gave up 2 bases, with 20 bases separating them. The CDR3 covers 16 residues. CDR3 sequence (DNA): TGCAGTGCTGCCCCCGCTAGCGCTGGTGTCACAGATACGCAGTATTTT. Protein sequence: CSAAPASAGVTDTQYF.